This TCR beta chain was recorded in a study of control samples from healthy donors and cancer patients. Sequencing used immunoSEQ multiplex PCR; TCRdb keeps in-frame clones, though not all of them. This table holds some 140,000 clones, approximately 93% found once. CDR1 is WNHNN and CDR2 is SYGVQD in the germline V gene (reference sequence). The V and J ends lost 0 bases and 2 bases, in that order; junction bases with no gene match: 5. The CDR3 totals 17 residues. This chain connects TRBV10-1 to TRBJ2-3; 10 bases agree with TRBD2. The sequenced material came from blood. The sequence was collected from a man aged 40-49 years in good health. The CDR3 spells CASSESASGGPTDTQYF. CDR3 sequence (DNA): TGCGCCAGCAGTGAGTCCGCTAGCGGGGGCCCCACAGATACGCAGTATTTT.